The 4 T cell receptor beta chains below all came from one sample that was sequenced in a study of response to subunit inactivated influenza vaccine. TCRdb re-derived calls from the RT-PCR reads in MiXCR, one entry per CDR3 protein. The table has about 190,000 distinct CDR3 sequences, approximately 15% seen once. This material consisted of CD8+ T cells sorted from PBMCs, taken more than 4 days after vaccination. These receptors came from a man aged 45-65 years who received an inactivated influenza vaccine.

This clonotype was seen a handful of times. The chain combines TRBV4-1 with TRBJ2-1; maybe TRBD2 (6 bases). Germline V gives CDR1 MGHRA, CDR2 YSYEKL. V was cut by 3 bases and J by 9 bases, with 21 bases left in between. CDR3 size: 16 residues. CDR3 nucleotide sequence: TGCGCCAGCAGCCAGTTTGAAGTTCCGGGAGAGAGTGAGCAGTTCTTC. Encoded protein: CASSQFEVPGESEQFF.

This clonotype was seen only a few times. V usage is TRBV6-1 and J usage is TRBJ2-5; 7 positions match TRBD1. This CDR3 comprises 16 residues. V trimming: 7 bases; J trimming: 2 bases; junction bases outside the gene matches: 13. The germline V gene has CDR1 MNHNS and CDR2 SASEGT. The DNA for the CDR3 is TGTGCCAGCAATCCAGGGACAGAGAACCTTCAAGAGACCCAGTACTTC. Protein: CASNPGTENLQETQYF.

This clonotype was seen only a few times. This sequence joins TRBV12-3 or TRBV12-4 and TRBJ2-5; 9 nucleotides line up with TRBD2. V shed 8 bases, J shed 5 bases, and the junction held 6 bases outside the gene matches. This CDR3 has 13 residues. CDR3 bases: TGTGCCAGCTGGCGGGGGGGCCGGGAGACCCAGTACTTC. Its protein is CASWRGGRETQYF.

There are many counts of this clonotype. The chain has TRBV19 and TRBJ2-7; D is perhaps TRBD1 or TRBD2 (5 bases each). CDR3 length: 14 amino acids. Germline V gene lookup returns CDR1 LNHDA and CDR2 SQIVND (reference sequence). The V end lost 8 bases, the J end lost 7 bases, and 21 bases lay between the germline ends. The CDR3 DNA sequence: TGTGCCAGTGGGCCAGGGACCCTTTTGAGAGAGCAGTACTTC. This sequence encodes CASGPGTLLREQYF. Combining the CDR3 with reference TRBV19 and TRBJ2-7 gives the whole variable domain DGGITQSPKYLFRKEGQNVTLSCEQNLNHDAMYWYRQDPGQGLRLIYYSQIVNDFQKGDIAEGYSVSREKKESFPLTVTSAQKNPTAFYLCASGPGTLLREQYFGPGTRLTVT.